Reported below is one T cell receptor (beta chain). Its antigen is as yet unknown. This sample is drawn from a study of T cell repertoires in cytomegalovirus infection. On the study more broadly: Both recently identified HLA-C-restricted and well-studied HLA-B-restricted CMV epitopes were used in the study. Indications came from public TCR beta signatures; they pointed to CMV infection and to a matching HLA type. Study-level findings and limits: Using cumulative public TCR beta family frequency, the authors identified those who carried CMV together with the relevant HLA. The ex vivo response showed dominance by HLA-C-restricted CMV-specific TCR beta clonotypes.

TCRdb called the reads again in MiXCR, with one record for every CDR3 protein. Of about 700,000 distinct CDR3 sequences in the sample, 33% were seen once. Trimming cost V 6 bases and J 0 bases, with 15 bases left between them. The CDR3 runs 17 residues. Material: cultured PBMCs, obtained from culture after CMV antigen stimulation. The TCR sequence derives from a human donor in good health (CMV status not recorded). Some clones in this sample may be carry-over from other donors' samples. The chain recombines TRBV12-3 or TRBV12-4 with TRBJ2-6, with D perhaps TRBD1 (5 bases). The CDR3 loop is CASRLRRQTSGANVLTF. CDR3 coding DNA: TGTGCCAGCAGGTTGCGGCGACAGACCTCTGGGGCCAACGTCCTGACTTTC.